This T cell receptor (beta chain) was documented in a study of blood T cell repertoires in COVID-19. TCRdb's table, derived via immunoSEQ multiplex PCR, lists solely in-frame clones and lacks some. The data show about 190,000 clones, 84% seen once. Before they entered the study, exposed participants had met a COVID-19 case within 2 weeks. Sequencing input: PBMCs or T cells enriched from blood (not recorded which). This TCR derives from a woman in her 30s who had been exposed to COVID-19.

Here the CDR3 DNA reads TGTGCCAGCAGCCGTCAGGGAGGATATGGCTACACCTTC. This encodes CASSRQGGYGYTF. V gene TRBV3-1 (or the pseudogene TRBV3-2) combines with J gene TRBJ1-2, with D perhaps TRBD1 (5 bases). V was cut by 4 bases and J by 5 bases, with 11 bases left in between. Germline-derived CDR1 and CDR2 are LGHDT and YNNKEL (reference sequence). The CDR3 has 13 amino acids.